The following is a TCR beta chain sequence with its context. The data were taken from a study of blood T cell repertoires in COVID-19. Germline V lookup: CDR1 LGHNA, CDR2 YNFKEQ. Trimming took 4 bases from V and 0 from J; bases not matched to a gene: 2. The CDR3 contains 15 residues. Data came from immunoSEQ multiplex PCR; TCRdb stores just in-frame clones and leaves some out. The sample lists some 300,000 clones, about 90% occurring once. The clonotype comes from a woman in her thirties who had recovered from COVID-19. The rearrangement uses TRBV4-2 and TRBJ1-3, with TRBD1 matching over 8 bases. Sample: PBMCs or T cells enriched from blood (not recorded which). In DNA, the CDR3 is TGTGCCAGCAGCCTGGGACAGGACTCTGGAAACACCATATATTTT. Encoded protein: CASSLGQDSGNTIYF.